The sequence of this T cell receptor (beta chain) was determined in a study of blood T cell repertoires in COVID-19. Study-wide context: Spain, Italy and the United States supplied samples that represented acute and convalescent COVID-19. Sources were T cells, B-cell-depleted T cells, or PBMCs; the material itself was cDNA or gDNA.

Original methodology: Counts of nucleated cells, estimated from reference gene primer amplification, were obtained. Some clones are missing from TCRdb's copy, which holds only in-frame ones; the method was immunoSEQ multiplex PCR. The D gene and trimming were derived from the DNA, and the V and J assignments and clone size from that table. This table has more than 45,000 clones, about nine tenths appearing once. Looked up from germline, CDR1 is SNHLY and CDR2 is FYNNEI. The CDR3 is 14 residues long. Between the trimmed V and J ends, which lost 4 bases and 1 base, there was a span of 9 bases. The clonotype comes from a woman between 70 and 85 years old with active COVID-19. The chain joins TRBV2 to TRBJ2-3, with D possibly TRBD2 on 5 matching bases. Input material: peripheral blood. Written as DNA, the CDR3 is TGTGCCAGCAGTGGTCGGCGGGGCACAGATACGCAGTATTTT. This sequence encodes CASSGRRGTDTQYF.